These 18 T cell receptor beta chains were all obtained from the same sample, sequenced in a study of T cells after yellow fever vaccination. TCRdb re-called the 5' RACE reads through MiXCR, storing one row per CDR3 protein. Of about 360,000 distinct CDR3 sequences listed, 6.2% were seen once; the top ten hold 15%. The starting material was PBMCs, obtained 5 days after the yellow fever booster vaccination. The source is a man aged 25-45 years who received the YFV17D yellow fever vaccine.

This chain uses TRBV28 with TRBJ2-6, with unresolved D. The V and J ends lost 2 bases and 0 bases respectively, with 11 bases between them. The CDR3 extends over 17 amino acids. The germline V gene encodes CDR1 MDHEN and CDR2 SYDVKM. CDR3 sequence (DNA): TGTGCCAGCAGTTTAATAGCTGCCTACTCTGGGGCCAACGTCCTGACTTTC. Translating gives CASSLIAAYSGANVLTF.

In this sample, this clonotype turned up a few times. Here the CDR3 DNA reads TGTGCCAGCAGTTTAAAGACGCGGGATCAGCCCCAGCATTTT. Residues: CASSLKTRDQPQHF. The V call is TRBV12-3 or TRBV12-4, the J call TRBJ1-5; D not resolved. The CDR3 spans 14 residues. V dropped 2 bases and J dropped 5 bases, with 10 bases sitting between them.

This clonotype was recorded many times. The rearrangement links TRBV28 to TRBJ1-2, with D hard to call. V lost 8 bases, J lost 3 bases, and 13 bases lay in between. Germline V CDR1 and CDR2: MDHEN, SYDVKM. The CDR3 has 13 residues. The CDR3 DNA follows: TGTGCCAGCTGCTATCAGGTTCACTATGGCTACACCTTC. Its protein is CASCYQVHYGYTF.

This clonotype was recorded a few times. The rearrangement uses TRBV30 and TRBJ2-4, with D perhaps matching TRBD1 or TRBD2 (5 bases each). V gave up 1 base and J gave up 1 base, with 8 bases separating them. CDR1 is GTSNPN and CDR2 is SVGIG in the germline V gene (reference sequence). This CDR3 region has 14 residues. The CDR3 reads CAWSEWGAKNIQYF. CDR3 bases: TGTGCCTGGAGTGAATGGGGGGCCAAAAACATTCAGTACTTC. The full variable domain, its missing parts supplied by reference TRBV30 and TRBJ2-4, is SQTIHQWPATLVQPVGSPLSLECTVEGTSNPNLYWYRQAAGRGLQLLFYSVGIGQISSEVPQNLSASRPQDRQFILSSKKLLLSDSGFYLCAWSEWGAKNIQYFGAGTRLSVL.

This clonotype occurred a few times. The CDR3 DNA reads as TGTGCCAGCAGCTTTACAGTAAAGGATGAGCAGTTCTTC. The encoded protein is CASSFTVKDEQFF. The rearrangement uses TRBV5-5 and TRBJ2-1; D not resolved. Per the germline V gene, CDR1 is SGHKS and CDR2 is YYEKEE (reference sequence). The length of the CDR3 is 13 residues. Trimming stripped 2 bases from V and 8 bases from J, with 11 bases between.

A few counts support this clonotype. The rearrangement uses TRBV20-1 and TRBJ2-7, with no clear D. The germline gives CDR1 DFQATT, CDR2 SNEGSKA (reference sequence). This CDR3 has 12 amino acids. V gave up 6 bases and J gave up 0 bases, with 9 bases separating them. This CDR3 reads CSAVVGSYEQYF. The CDR3 nucleotides read TGCAGTGCCGTGGTGGGCTCCTACGAGCAGTACTTC.

The table lists this clonotype with many counts. The gene calls are TRBV20-1 and TRBJ2-7, with 13 bases lining up with TRBD2. This CDR3 contains 17 residues. V lost 3 bases and J lost 3; bases outside the gene matches: 11. CDR1 and CDR2 (germline): DFQATT, SNEGSKA (reference sequence). This CDR3 reads CSARGVTRTSGSYEQYF. The CDR3 DNA is TGCAGTGCTAGGGGGGTAACCAGGACTAGCGGGAGCTACGAGCAGTACTTC.

This clonotype was found a few times. This chain uses TRBV20-1 with TRBJ2-2, with TRBD1 matching over 7 bases. The V and J ends lost 6 bases and 2 bases, in that order; junction bases with no gene match: 6. This CDR3 is built from 14 residues. Germline V CDR1 and CDR2: DFQATT, SNEGSKA (reference sequence). CDR3 bases: TGCAGTGCAGCGGACAGGTTAAACACCGGGGAGCTGTTTTTT. Translating it yields CSAADRLNTGELFF.

The chain recombines TRBV7-2 with TRBJ2-5; TRBD2 matches at 10 bases. This CDR3 has 17 amino acids. CDR1 and CDR2 from the germline V gene are SGHTA and FQGNSA. The V and J ends lost 5 bases and 4 bases, in that order; junction bases with no gene match: 13. DNA of the CDR3: TGTGCCAGCAGCAAAAGGACTAGCGGTCTGTTCGGAGAGACCCAGTACTTC. Translated: CASSKRTSGLFGETQYF.

Turning to this clonotype: This sequence may be a read error, since a much larger clone differs from it by one base. This sequence joins TRBV3-1 and TRBJ1-5, with D possibly TRBD1 on 5 matching bases. CDR3 length: 15 residues. Germline V lookup: CDR1 LGHDT, CDR2 YNNKEL (reference sequence). The CDR3: CASTQDGAVSQPQHF. As DNA, the CDR3 is TGTGCCAGCACCCAAGACGGGGCGGTGAGTCAGCCCCAGCATTTT.

This clonotype was observed a single time. With a much larger clone just one base away, this may be a read error. This chain uses TRBV3-1 with TRBJ2-3; D may be TRBD1 or TRBD2 (5 bases each). Germline-derived CDR1 and CDR2 are LGHDT and YNNKEL (reference sequence). CDR3 size: 15 residues. CDR3 amino acids: CACSHGQGGTDTQYF. The DNA for the CDR3 is TGTGCCTGCAGCCATGGCCAGGGAGGCACAGATACGCAGTATTTT.

The V call is TRBV30, the J call TRBJ2-5; a possible D gene is TRBD2 (6 bases). The CDR3 length is 14 residues. V lost 4 bases, J lost 2 bases, and 14 bases lay in between. In germline, CDR1 is GTSNPN, CDR2 SVGIG (reference sequence). The chain's CDR3 is CAWKKGGKQETQYF. The CDR3 region has the DNA TGTGCCTGGAAAAAAGGAGGGAAGCAAGAGACCCAGTACTTC. The full variable domain, with the rest looked up from reference TRBV30 and TRBJ2-5, is SQTIHQWPATLVQPVGSPLSLECTVEGTSNPNLYWYRQAAGRGLQLLFYSVGIGQISSEVPQNLSASRPQDRQFILSSKKLLLSDSGFYLCAWKKGGKQETQYFGPGTRLLVL.

This clonotype occurred many times. In DNA form, the CDR3 reads TGTGCCATCAGGAGAGACGTACCGCAAGAGACCCAGTACTTC. Translated: CAIRRDVPQETQYF. The chain uses TRBV10-3 and TRBJ2-5; no reliable D call. CDR1 and CDR2 from the germline V gene are ENHRY and SYGVKD. Trimming removed 6 bases from V and 2 bases from J, with 13 bases in between. The CDR3 runs 14 residues.

The genes are TRBV7-2 and TRBJ1-2; 7 bases map to TRBD1. This CDR3 is built from 13 residues. V shed 5 bases, J shed 4 bases, and the junction held 4 bases outside the gene matches. Germline CDR1 SGHTA, CDR2 FQGNSA. The CDR3 DNA is TGTGCCAGCAGCCCGACAGGGCGCTATGGCTACACCTTC. Translation: CASSPTGRYGYTF.

This clonotype turned up a few times. The rearrangement uses TRBV20-1 and TRBJ2-7, with 9 bases matching TRBD1. Germline trimming cut 3 bases from V and 2 bases from J; bases unmatched to any gene: 5. From germline, CDR1 is DFQATT and CDR2 SNEGSKA (reference sequence). The CDR3 sequence is 14 residues long. The CDR3 DNA is TGCAGTGCTAGCCGGGACAGGGCCCCCTACGAGCAGTACTTC. This gives the protein CSASRDRAPYEQYF.

This clonotype was counted ten times or more. As DNA, the CDR3 is TGTGCCAGCAGCCCCGCACCGGGGACCGGGGAGCTGTTTTTT. The encoded protein is CASSPAPGTGELFF. This chain uses TRBV12-3 or TRBV12-4 with TRBJ2-2, with D tentatively TRBD2 (5 bases). The CDR3 spans 14 residues. Deletions cut 6 bases from V and 5 bases from J, with 13 bases between.

V gene TRBV20-1 combines with J gene TRBJ1-1; maybe TRBD1 (6 bases). V dropped 0 bases and J dropped 4 bases, with 12 bases sitting between them. The CDR3 extends over 14 amino acids. CDR1 DFQATT and CDR2 SNEGSKA come from the germline V gene (reference sequence). CDR3 DNA: TGCAGTGCTAGAGAACAGGGATGGTTCACTGAAGCTTTCTTT. It is translated as CSAREQGWFTEAFF.

The J gene is TRBJ2-1, the V gene TRBV20-1; 7 positions agree with TRBD2. The germline V gene has CDR1 DFQATT and CDR2 SNEGSKA (reference sequence). Losses at the gene ends were 7 bases for V and 9 bases for J; bases not matched to a gene: 12. The CDR3 spans 13 residues. The CDR3 coding sequence is TGCAGTGTTCCAACGACTAGCCAGGTTGAGCAGTTCTTC. Protein: CSVPTTSQVEQFF.